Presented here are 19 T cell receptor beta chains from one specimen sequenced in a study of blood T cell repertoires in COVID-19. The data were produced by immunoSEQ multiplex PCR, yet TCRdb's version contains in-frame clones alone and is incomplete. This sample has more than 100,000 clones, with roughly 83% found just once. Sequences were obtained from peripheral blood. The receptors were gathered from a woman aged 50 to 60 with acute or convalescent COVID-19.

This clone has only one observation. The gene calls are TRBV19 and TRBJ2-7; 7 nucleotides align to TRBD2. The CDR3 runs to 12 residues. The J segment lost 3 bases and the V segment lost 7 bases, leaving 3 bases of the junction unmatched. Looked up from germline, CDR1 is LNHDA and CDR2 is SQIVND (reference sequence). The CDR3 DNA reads TGTGCCAGTATAAAGCGGGGCTACGAGCAGTACTTC. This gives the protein CASIKRGYEQYF.

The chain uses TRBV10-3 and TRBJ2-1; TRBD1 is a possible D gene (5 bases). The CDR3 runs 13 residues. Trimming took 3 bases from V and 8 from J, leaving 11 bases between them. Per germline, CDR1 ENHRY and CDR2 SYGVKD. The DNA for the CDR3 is TGTGCCATCAGTGACCGGATGACAGATGAGCAGTTCTTC. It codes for CAISDRMTDEQFF.

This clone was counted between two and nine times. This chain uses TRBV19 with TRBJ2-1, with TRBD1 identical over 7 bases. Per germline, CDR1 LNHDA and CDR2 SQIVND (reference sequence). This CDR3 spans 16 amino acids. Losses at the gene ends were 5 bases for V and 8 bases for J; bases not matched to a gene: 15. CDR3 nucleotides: TGTGCCAGTAGTCAAGACAGGGCGTCCAGAGGGGATGAGCAGTTCTTC. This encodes CASSQDRASRGDEQFF.

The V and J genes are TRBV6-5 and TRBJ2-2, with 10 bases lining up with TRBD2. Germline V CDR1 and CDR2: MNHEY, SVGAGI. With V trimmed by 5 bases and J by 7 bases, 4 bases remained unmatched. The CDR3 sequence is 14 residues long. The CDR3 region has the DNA TGTGCCAGCAGTAGCGGGGGGGCGGTCGGGGAGCTGTTTTTT. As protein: CASSSGGAVGELFF.

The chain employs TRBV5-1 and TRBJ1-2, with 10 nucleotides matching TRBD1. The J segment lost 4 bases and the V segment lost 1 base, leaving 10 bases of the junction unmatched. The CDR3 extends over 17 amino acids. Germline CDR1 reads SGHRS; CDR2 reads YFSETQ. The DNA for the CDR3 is TGCGCCAGCAGCTTGTATGGGACAGGGGATTCCGGCTATGGCTACACCTTC. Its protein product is CASSLYGTGDSGYGYTF.

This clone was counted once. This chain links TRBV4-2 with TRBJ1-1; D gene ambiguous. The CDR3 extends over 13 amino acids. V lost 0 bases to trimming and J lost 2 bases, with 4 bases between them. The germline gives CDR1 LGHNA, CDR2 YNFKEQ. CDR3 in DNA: TGTGCCAGCAGCCAAGAAACTAACACTGAAGCTTTCTTT. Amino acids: CASSQETNTEAFF.

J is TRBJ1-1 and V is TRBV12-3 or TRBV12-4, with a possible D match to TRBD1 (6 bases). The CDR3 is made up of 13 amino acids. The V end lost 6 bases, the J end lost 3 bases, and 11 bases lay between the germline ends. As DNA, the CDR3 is TGTGCCAGCAGCCCCTACAGGGACACTGAAGCTTTCTTT. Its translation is CASSPYRDTEAFF.

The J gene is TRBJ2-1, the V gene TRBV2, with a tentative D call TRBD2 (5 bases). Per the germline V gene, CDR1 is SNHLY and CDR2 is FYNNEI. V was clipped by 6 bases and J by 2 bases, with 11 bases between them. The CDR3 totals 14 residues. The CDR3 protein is CASSPSSPYNEQFF. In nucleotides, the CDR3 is TGTGCCAGCAGCCCCTCTAGCCCCTACAATGAGCAGTTCTTC.

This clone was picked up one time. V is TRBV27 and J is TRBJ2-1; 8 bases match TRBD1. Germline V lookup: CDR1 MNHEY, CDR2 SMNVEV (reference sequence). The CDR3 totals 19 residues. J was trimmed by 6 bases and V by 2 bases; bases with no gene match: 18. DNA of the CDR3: TGTGCCAGCAGTTTAAGGGCCCTCGTTGGGACAGGCTTATCCAATGAGCAGTTCTTC. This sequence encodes CASSLRALVGTGLSNEQFF.

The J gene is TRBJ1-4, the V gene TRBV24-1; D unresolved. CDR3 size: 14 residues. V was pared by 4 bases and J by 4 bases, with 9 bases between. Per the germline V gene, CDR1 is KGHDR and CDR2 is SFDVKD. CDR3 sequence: CATSEAGSNEKLFF. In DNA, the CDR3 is TGTGCCACCAGTGAGGCCGGGAGTAATGAAAAACTGTTTTTT.

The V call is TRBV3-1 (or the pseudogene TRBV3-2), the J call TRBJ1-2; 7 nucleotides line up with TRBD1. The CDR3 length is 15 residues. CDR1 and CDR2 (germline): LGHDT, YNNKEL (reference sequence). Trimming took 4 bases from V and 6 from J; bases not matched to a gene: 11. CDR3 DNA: TGTGCCAGCAGCCCATCAGGGGGGTTTAATGATGGCTACACCTTC. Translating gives CASSPSGGFNDGYTF.

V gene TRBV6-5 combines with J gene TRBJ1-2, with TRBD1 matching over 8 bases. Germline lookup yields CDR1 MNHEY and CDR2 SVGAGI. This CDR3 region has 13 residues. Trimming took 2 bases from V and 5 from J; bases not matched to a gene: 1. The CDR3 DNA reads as TGTGCCAGCAGTTACGACAGGGGATATGGCTACACCTTC. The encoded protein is CASSYDRGYGYTF.

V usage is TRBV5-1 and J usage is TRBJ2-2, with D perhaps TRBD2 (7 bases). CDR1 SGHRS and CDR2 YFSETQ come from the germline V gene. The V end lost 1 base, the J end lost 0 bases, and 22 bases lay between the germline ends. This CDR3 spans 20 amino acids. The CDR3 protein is CASSLSSAVGGTTNTGELFF. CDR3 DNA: TGCGCCAGCAGCTTGAGCTCCGCGGTCGGGGGGACAACGAACACCGGGGAGCTGTTTTTT.

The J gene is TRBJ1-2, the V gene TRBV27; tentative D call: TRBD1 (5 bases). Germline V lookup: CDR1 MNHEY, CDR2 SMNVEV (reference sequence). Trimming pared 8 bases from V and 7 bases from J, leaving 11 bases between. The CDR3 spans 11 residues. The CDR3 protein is CASRRQGGYTF. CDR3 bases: TGTGCCAGCCGTAGGCAGGGTGGCTACACCTTC.

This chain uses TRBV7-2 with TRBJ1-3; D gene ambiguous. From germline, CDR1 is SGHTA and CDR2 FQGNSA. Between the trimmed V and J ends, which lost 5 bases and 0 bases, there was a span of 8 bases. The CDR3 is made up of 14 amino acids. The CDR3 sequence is CASSRGSSGNTIYF. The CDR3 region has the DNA TGTGCCAGCAGCCGTGGTAGCTCTGGAAACACCATATATTTT.

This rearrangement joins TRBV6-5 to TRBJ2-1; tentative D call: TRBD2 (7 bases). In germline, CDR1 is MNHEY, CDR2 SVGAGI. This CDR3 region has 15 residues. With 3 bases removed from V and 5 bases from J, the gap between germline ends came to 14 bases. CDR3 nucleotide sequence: TGTGCCAGCAGTTATGAGGGAGGGGGACACAATGAGCAGTTCTTC. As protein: CASSYEGGGHNEQFF.

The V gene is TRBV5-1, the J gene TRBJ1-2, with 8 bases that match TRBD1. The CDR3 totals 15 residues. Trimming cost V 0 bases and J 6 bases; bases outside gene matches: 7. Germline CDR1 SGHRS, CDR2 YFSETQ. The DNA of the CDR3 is TGCGCCAGCAGCTTGGAGGGTGGGACAGGCGATGGCTACACCTTC. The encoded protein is CASSLEGGTGDGYTF.

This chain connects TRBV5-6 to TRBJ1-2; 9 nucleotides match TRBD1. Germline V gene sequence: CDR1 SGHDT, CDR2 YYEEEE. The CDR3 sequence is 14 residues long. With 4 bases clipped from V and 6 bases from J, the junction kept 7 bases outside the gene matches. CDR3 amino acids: CASSPGQGRNGYTF. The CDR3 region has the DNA TGTGCCAGCAGCCCTGGACAGGGGAGGAATGGCTACACCTTC.

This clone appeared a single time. This chain's CDR3 is CASSYSPNRGEEKLFF. The CDR3 DNA is TGTGCCAGCAGTTACTCCCCCAACAGGGGAGAAGAAAAACTGTTTTTT. The rearrangement joins TRBV6-5 to TRBJ1-4, with 7 bases fitting TRBD1. The CDR3 loop spans 16 amino acids. The ends lost 0 bases at V and 8 bases at J; junction bases unmatched: 9. Germline CDR1 reads MNHEY; CDR2 reads SVGAGI.